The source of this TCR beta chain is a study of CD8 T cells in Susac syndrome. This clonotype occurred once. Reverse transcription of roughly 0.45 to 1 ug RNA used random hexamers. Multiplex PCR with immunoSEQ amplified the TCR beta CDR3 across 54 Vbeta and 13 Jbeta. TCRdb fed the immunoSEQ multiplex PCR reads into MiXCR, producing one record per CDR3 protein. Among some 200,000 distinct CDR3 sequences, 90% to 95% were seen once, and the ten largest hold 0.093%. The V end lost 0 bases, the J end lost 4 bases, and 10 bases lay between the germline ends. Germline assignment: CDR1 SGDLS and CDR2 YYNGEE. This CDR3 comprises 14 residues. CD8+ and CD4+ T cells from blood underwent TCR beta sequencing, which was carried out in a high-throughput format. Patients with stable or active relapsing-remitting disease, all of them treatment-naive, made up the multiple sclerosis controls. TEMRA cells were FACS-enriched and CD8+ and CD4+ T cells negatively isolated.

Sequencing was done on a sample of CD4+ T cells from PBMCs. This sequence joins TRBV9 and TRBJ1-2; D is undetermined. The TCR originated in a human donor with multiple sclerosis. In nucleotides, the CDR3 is TGTGCCAGCAGCGTAGAGGGTTCCCTCTATGGCTACACCTTC. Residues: CASSVEGSLYGYTF.